This TCR beta chain was recovered during a study of control samples from healthy donors and cancer patients. The V end lost 5 bases, the J end lost 2 bases, and 12 bases lay between the germline ends. This CDR3 spans 14 amino acids. Germline V CDR1 and CDR2: SNHLY, FYNNEI. Method: immunoSEQ multiplex PCR; TCRdb's copy keeps in-frame clones and lacks some. The repertoire holds some 200,000 clones, with roughly 94% as singletons. The chain combines TRBV2 with TRBJ1-1; the D gene is possibly TRBD1 (6 bases). The source is a man over 45 in good health. Sequenced: blood. The chain's CDR3 is CASSPTGTNTEAFF. The CDR3 DNA follows: TGTGCCAGCAGTCCGACAGGTACCAACACTGAAGCTTTCTTT.